This is a list of T cell receptor beta chains from one sample in a study of glioma-infiltrating T cells after dendritic cell vaccination. Method: immunoSEQ multiplex PCR; TCRdb's copy keeps in-frame clones and lacks some. The sample holds under 130,000 clones, 81% seen once. The input for sequencing was blood, taken before dendritic cell vaccination. The receptors originated from a human donor with glioblastoma. CDR3s include the opening cysteine and the closing phenylalanine or tryptophan. A D gene is named only where the DNA matches it firmly. Clone size appears in some rows only: once, few, many, or a class for an expanded clone.

v_call	j_call	d_call	clone_size	cdr3_aa	cdr3_nt
TRBV11-3	TRBJ2-5	TRBD2	NA	CASSPTSGGAGRETQYF	TGTGCCAGCAGCCCCACTAGCGGGGGGGCCGGACGTGAGACCCAGTACTTC
TRBV4-2	TRBJ2-1	TRBD2	NA	CASSRYTGTSSYNEQFF	TGTGCCAGCAGCCGCTACACCGGGACTAGCTCCTACAATGAGCAGTTCTTC
TRBV19	TRBJ1-2	TRBD1	many	CASSVGTGVRPNYGYTF	TGTGCCAGTAGTGTGGGGACAGGGGTTAGGCCTAACTATGGCTACACCTTC
TRBV7-7	TRBJ2-5	NA	NA	CASSLAASEDQYF	TGTGCTAGCAGCTTAGCGGCGTCTGAGGACCAGTACTTC
TRBV23-1	TRBJ1-2	TRBD1	NA	CASSQTGGHYGYTF	TGCGCCAGCAGTCAAACAGGGGGCCACTATGGCTACACCTTC
TRBV5-5	TRBJ1-1	TRBD1	NA	CASSLEGRGRFWGTEAFF	TGTGCCAGCAGCTTGGAAGGCAGGGGGCGCTTCTGGGGAACTGAAGCTTTCTTT
TRBV30	TRBJ1-6	NA	NA	CAWSVQSLNSPLHF	TGTGCCTGGAGTGTACAAAGTCTCAATTCACCCCTCCACTTT
TRBV7-8	TRBJ2-3	TRBD2	NA	CASSITTSRTDTQYF	TGTGCCAGCAGCATCACGACTAGCAGGACAGATACGCAGTATTTT
TRBV19	TRBJ1-2	NA	NA	CASSADTGYGYTF	TGTGCCAGTAGTGCGGACACAGGCTATGGCTACACCTTC
TRBV6-1	TRBJ2-5	NA	NA	CASTSRGTKETQYF	TGTGCCAGCACTTCCAGGGGAACGAAAGAGACCCAGTACTTC
TRBV6-6	TRBJ1-4	TRBD1	NA	CASSYDRDFEKLFF	TGTGCCAGCAGTTACGACAGGGACTTTGAAAAACTGTTTTTT
TRBV12-2	TRBJ2-5	NA	NA	CASRPRVGGWETQYF	TGTGCAAGTCGCCCCAGGGTTGGGGGCTGGGAGACCCAGTACTTC
TRBV4-3	TRBJ2-1	TRBD2	NA	CASSQDPWTSGELGHRNEQFF	TGCGCCAGCAGCCAAGATCCGTGGACTAGCGGGGAGCTGGGACACCGCAATGAGCAGTTCTTC
TRBV6-5	TRBJ1-2	NA	NA	CASRPRNYGYTF	TGTGCCAGCAGACCGAGGAACTATGGCTACACCTTC
TRBV5-1	TRBJ2-4	TRBD1	NA	CASSYGQDERLAKNIQYF	TGCGCCAGCAGCTATGGACAGGACGAACGATTAGCCAAAAACATTCAGTACTTC
TRBV30	TRBJ1-6	TRBD1	NA	CAWSEGQGYVSPLHF	TGTGCCTGGAGTGAAGGACAGGGGTACGTTTCACCCCTCCACTTT
TRBV5-6	TRBJ2-2	NA	few	CASSLGSLTDTGELFF	TGTGCCAGCAGCTTGGGCTCACTTACTGACACCGGGGAGCTGTTTTTT
TRBV7-3	TRBJ2-1	NA	NA	CASSPTDYAPGNEQFF	TGTGCCAGCAGCCCAACCGACTACGCCCCTGGCAATGAGCAGTTCTTC
TRBV10-2	TRBJ1-6	TRBD1	NA	CASTDRGPRDSPLHF	TGCGCCAGCACCGATAGGGGGCCAAGAGACTCACCCCTCCACTTT
TRBV6-5	TRBJ1-2	NA	NA	CASTPSEQIYGYTF	TGTGCCAGCACTCCTTCTGAGCAAATCTATGGCTACACCTTC
TRBV11-2	TRBJ2-7	NA	NA	CASSLEGGGSEQYF	TGTGCCAGCAGCTTAGAAGGGGGGGGGTCCGAGCAGTACTTC
TRBV4-1	TRBJ1-5	TRBD1	NA	CASSPRRGQYNQPQHF	TGCGCCAGCAGCCCCCGGAGGGGACAGTACAATCAGCCCCAGCATTTT
TRBV5-6	TRBJ2-3	NA	NA	CASSPTGHPTDTQYF	TGTGCCAGCAGCCCCACGGGACACCCCACAGATACGCAGTATTTT
TRBV5-1	TRBJ2-6	NA	NA	CASSADSSGANVLTF	TGCGCCAGCAGCGCCGATAGCTCTGGGGCCAACGTCCTGACTTTC
TRBV25-1	TRBJ2-2	TRBD1	few	CASSDETGGGTGELFF	TGTGCCAGCAGTGATGAGACAGGGGGAGGCACCGGGGAGCTGTTTTTT
TRBV6-5	TRBJ1-6	NA	NA	CATAADSALHF	TGTGCCACCGCGGCCGACTCAGCCCTCCACTTT
TRBV5-4	TRBJ2-7	TRBD1	NA	CASSLLGQGYEQYF	TGTGCCAGCAGCTTGTTGGGACAGGGGTACGAGCAGTACTTC
TRBV11-3	TRBJ2-5	TRBD1	NA	CASSRRQGQETQYF	TGTGCCAGCAGCCGTAGACAGGGCCAAGAGACCCAGTACTTC